One T cell receptor (beta chain) is described in this entry. Which antigen it targets is not known. Base qualities are not provided; no much larger clone lies one nucleotide away. The data stem from a study of blood T cell repertoires in COVID-19 (dated by TCRdb to about 2020). For the study in its entirety: Samples from collaborators originated in the United States, Italy and Spain and spanned both the acute and convalescent phases of COVID-19. The prospective study material was composed of cDNA or gDNA derived from T cells, B-cell-depleted T cells, or PBMCs. Subjects who had been exposed to COVID-19, were actively infected with it, or had recovered from it provided the deeply sampled blood TCRbeta repertoires that made up the dataset. The repertoires were released in a freely available public database meant as a resource for research on the immune response to SARS-CoV-2. The samples were drawn from the first 160 participants of the ongoing ImmuneRACE study and from 1,254 subjects provided by 6 global collaborators. The sample metadata nearly always contained a de-identified subject ID, COVID-19 status, age in years and sex. Where HLA class I and class II types were available, the types were taken from metadata supplied by the sample provider, not from assay-based typing. The paper's findings and limits, for the study overall: How much clinical and demographic metadata was included differed by source and by participant, and the metadata was provided uncurated.

The immunoSEQ Assay, a bias-controlled multiplex PCR, was used to amplify TCRbeta CDR3 regions from genomic DNA. Regarding the original processing steps: Within the assay, amplification of reference gene primers was used to estimate how many nucleated cells each sample contained. Sequence reads were collapsed and filtered to measure the absolute abundance of every unique TCRbeta CDR3 rearrangement. For each sample, productive Simpson clonality was calculated as the square root of Simpson's diversity index over productive rearrangements. TCRdb took this table from immuneACCESS and kept in-frame rearrangements with V and J called. Such tables lack part of the clones; where checked against another copy, unresolved V genes explain under half of the gap, and the rest is unexplained. Clone size and the V and J calls come from that table; the DNA yielded D and trimming. Across this sample there are 280,000 or so clones, with 85% seen only once. The ten top clones hold 10% to 15% of the sample.

The CDR3 goes from the cysteine to the phenylalanine over 13 residues. The CDR3 DNA has 39 bases and is translated from base 1. Trimming accounts for 4 bases at V and 5 bases at J, while the number of junction bases matched to no gene is 5. Based on the germline V gene (reference sequence), the CDR1 and CDR2 sequences are GTSNPN and SVGIG. The collaborating institutions used their own protocols to collect whole blood in K2EDTA tubes. For TCRbeta analysis, collaborators shipped samples in one of three forms: frozen whole blood, isolated PBMCs, or DNA extracted from either of those sample types. This TCR came from a human donor in a cohort sampled during active COVID-19. Rearrangement joined TRBV30 to TRBJ2-7; 10 bases in the middle match TRBD2. Sequenced sample: peripheral blood. The DNA reads as follows: TGTGCCTGGATGGCTAGCGGGAGCCACGAGCAGTACTTC. Translated, it reads CAWMASGSHEQYF.